This T cell receptor (beta chain) comes out of a study of T cell responses to AZD1222 COVID-19 vaccine (dated by TCRdb to the early 2020s). A note on the overall study: AZD1222 recipients with second doses at about 4 weeks or about 12 weeks were pooled, because spike-specific TCR depth and breadth did not differ between schedules. A total of about 230 trial participants underwent TCR sequencing, of whom 207 received two doses of AZD1222 and 26 received two doses of the MenACWY control vaccine. Trial participants were enrolled by age into subgroups of 18-55, 56-69 and 70-plus years, and 148, 28 and 57 TCR-sequenced participants, respectively, were included in these subgroups. What the authors observed across the whole study: The 56-69-year group was small, and its depth increase did not reach significance, likely because of low power. Most participants were white British and females outnumbered males, and the authors suggested that clonal diversity may have been underestimated. Reportedly, close to half of the unique spike-specific TCRs recognized epitopes lying outside the regions that are mutated in the B.1.351 and B.1.1.7 variants. The whole spike protein was spanned by vaccine-associated CD4 TCRs, and dominant responses were seen in regions 160-218 and 743-854. No day 14 peak-response samples were available, so repertoires were characterized only after the peak T cell response. Conclusions about previously exposed vaccinees were limited because only six AZD1222 recipients were SARS-CoV-2 seropositive at baseline. After two AZD1222 doses, both the breadth and the depth of spike-specific TCRs were significantly higher than at day 0 and than in MenACWY recipients.

About this clone itself: The target of this receptor is not known. No much larger clonotype is one base removed from it; base qualities were not supplied.

The CDR3 regions of human TCRbeta chains were analyzed by immunosequencing. As for the authors' bioinformatics: Repertoire TCRs were matched against a reference library of SARS-CoV-2-specific TCRs generated with the MIRA antigen-specificity platform. Breadth was defined as the fraction of unique TCRs that were SARS-CoV-2-associated, and depth was defined as the fraction of total T cells that were SARS-CoV-2-associated. Using the MIRA data, every spike-specific TCR was mapped to the spike region that the TCR reacted to and assigned to either a CD4 or a CD8 class. Log10-transformed breadth and depth values were compared by one-way ANOVA with Sidak's multiple comparisons tests. Held by TCRdb, this immuneACCESS table contains in-frame sequences only and omits some clones. Under half of the omission traces to an unresolved V gene where checked; the cause of the rest is unknown. V, J and clone size reflect that table, while D and trimming were determined from the DNA. Across this sample there are tens of thousands of clones, with 90% seen only once. The leading ten clones occupy 5.2% of the sample.

The sample's time point label, decoded: baseline before first vaccination. Samples from vaccinated people were obtained from the UK trials COV001 and COV002, which included a single-blind randomized controlled phase 2/3 trial of AZD1222 (ChAdOx1 nCoV-19) in healthy adults. Trial participant PBMC samples were collected at day 0 and day 28 after the second dose for TCRbeta chain sequencing. Its CDR3 holds 13 amino acids, cysteine through phenylalanine. CDR3 DNA only is kept here, 39 bases in frame from base 1. A distance of 11 bases separates the germline ends of V and J, which lose 3 bases and 3 bases respectively. The germline V gene (reference sequence) sets CDR1 to DFQATT and CDR2 to SNEGSKA.

This sequence uses TRBV20-1 and TRBJ1-2; the D gene cannot be named for sure. This TCR was recovered from an adult in good health. Material: peripheral blood, obtained on day 0 of AZD1222 vaccination. Here is the DNA: TGCAGTGCTAGTGGCGGCGTCTACTATGGCTACACCTTC. This sequence encodes CSASGGVYYGYTF.